A selection of T cell receptor beta chains follows, all from one sample in a study of blood T cell repertoires in COVID-19. Repertoires were generated with immunoSEQ multiplex PCR, while TCRdb's copy carries only in-frame clones and drops some. The sample has over 150,000 clones; approximately 80% are singletons. Sequencing was carried out using peripheral blood. These receptors were taken from a woman over 75 with active or convalescent COVID-19. CDR3s include the opening cysteine and the closing phenylalanine or tryptophan. The D gene is left open where the match is weak. Part of the rows lack a size; the others show once, few, many or a class for expanded clones.

j_call,v_call,d_call,clone_size,cdr3_aa,cdr3_nt
TRBJ2-7,TRBV5-1,TRBD1,once,CASSADRGEREQYF,TGCGCCAGCAGCGCGGACAGGGGGGAAAGGGAGCAGTACTTC
TRBJ2-1,TRBV5-1,TRBD2,.,CASSSTSGGAFSSYNEQFF,TGCGCCAGCAGCTCCACTAGCGGGGGGGCCTTCAGCTCCTACAATGAGCAGTTCTTC
TRBJ2-6,TRBV6-5,.,.,CASRQASGANVLTF,TGTGCCAGCAGACAGGCCTCTGGGGCCAACGTCCTGACTTTC
TRBJ2-7,TRBV5-1,TRBD1,.,CASSSGQGHYEQYF,TGCGCCAGCAGCTCCGGACAGGGTCACTACGAGCAGTACTTC
TRBJ1-1,TRBV18,.,.,CASSLRAQTEAFF,TGTGCCAGCTCACTCAGGGCGCAGACTGAAGCTTTCTTT
TRBJ1-4,TRBV19,.,once,CASSPQGIGTNEKLFF,TGTGCCAGTAGTCCCCAGGGTATTGGAACTAATGAAAAACTGTTTTTT
TRBJ2-1,TRBV5-8,.,.,CASSPIVGGSEQFF,TGTGCCAGCAGCCCCATCGTAGGGGGTTCTGAGCAGTTCTTC
TRBJ2-3,TRBV7-9,.,.,CASSLAGGTTDTQYF,TGTGCCAGCAGCTTAGCGGGGGGTACCACAGATACGCAGTATTTT
TRBJ1-5,TRBV2,TRBD1,.,CASSDDRGRQPQHF,TGTGCCAGCAGTGACGACAGGGGTAGGCAGCCCCAGCATTTT
TRBJ1-1,TRBV5-4,.,.,CASSSGSEAFF,TGTGCCAGCAGCTCCGGGTCTGAAGCTTTCTTT
TRBJ1-1,TRBV30,.,.,CAWSALRNTEAFF,TGTGCCTGGAGTGCCTTGAGGAACACTGAAGCTTTCTTT
TRBJ1-1,TRBV2,.,.,CASSASRGGSTEAFF,TGTGCCAGCAGTGCCTCGAGGGGGGGGAGCACTGAAGCTTTCTTT
TRBJ1-1,TRBV11-2,.,.,CASSQGLSNGNTEAFF,TGTGCCAGCAGCCAGGGCTTGAGCAACGGTAACACTGAAGCTTTCTTT
TRBJ1-6,TRBV19,.,many,CASSIPNSPLHF,TGTGCCAGTAGTATCCCAAATTCACCCCTCCACTTT
TRBJ1-6,TRBV2,.,.,CASNDGLLHSPLHF,TGTGCCAGCAACGACGGACTACTGCATTCACCCCTCCACTTT
TRBJ2-1,TRBV5-8,.,.,CASSSLQVGLGNEQFF,TGTGCCAGCAGCTCACTACAGGTGGGTCTAGGCAATGAGCAGTTCTTC